This T cell receptor beta chain was profiled in a study of blood T cell repertoires in COVID-19. Overall study context: Nucleic acid was either cDNA or gDNA, and it came from T cells, B-cell-depleted T cells, or PBMCs.

CDR3 length: 14 amino acids. V gave up 1 base and J gave up 7 bases, with 10 bases separating them. The V gene's germline CDR1 is SGHVS and CDR2 FNYEAQ. Clones were sequenced by immunoSEQ multiplex PCR, and TCRdb holds only the in-frame ones, with some missing. The sample lists around 380,000 clones, approximately 87% occurring once. V is TRBV7-6 and J is TRBJ1-4, with a weak D call TRBD1 (6 bases). This clonotype was obtained from a man aged 30 to 45 who had recovered from COVID-19. The specimen was PBMCs or T cells enriched from blood (not recorded which). The DNA for the CDR3 is TGTGCCAGCAGCTTAGGGGCAGGGGTTGAAAAACTGTTTTTT. Protein sequence: CASSLGAGVEKLFF.